One sample yielded the 16 T cell receptor beta chains listed below, sequenced in a study of blood T cell repertoires in COVID-19. TCRdb keeps only in-frame clones here, not all; method: immunoSEQ multiplex PCR. The sample consists of 77,000 or so clones, about 80% of them appearing once. Sequenced input: peripheral blood. The receptors stem from a man aged 25 to 40 with COVID-19, enrolled during active disease.

This clone turned up a few times. The genes are TRBV21-1 and TRBJ2-7; the DNA was not used to check the table's D call, TRBD2. TRBV21-1 is a recognized pseudogene. The CDR3 loop spans 15 amino acids. The CDR3 region has the DNA TGTGCCAGCAGCAAAGCGCAACTGGAGTCTGACGAGCAGTACTTC. Its translation is CASSKAQLESDEQYF.

The chain carries TRBV27 and TRBJ1-2, with TRBD1 matching 7 bases. CDR3 length: 14 amino acids. Trimming took 4 bases from V and 6 from J; bases not matched to a gene: 8. Germline loops: CDR1 MNHEY, CDR2 SMNVEV (reference sequence). CDR3 DNA sequence: TGTGCCAGCAGTTCCGGGACAGAGTTGCATGGCTACACCTTC. It specifies CASSSGTELHGYTF.

The chain recombines TRBV10-2 with TRBJ2-3; D not resolved. CDR1 WSHSY and CDR2 SAAADI come from the germline V gene. The CDR3 spans 12 residues. The germline V and J ends were trimmed by 3 bases and 12 bases, with 13 bases remaining between them. The DNA of the CDR3 is TGCGCCAGCAGTGATCTGGAAACAGTTCAGTATTTT. Translation: CASSDLETVQYF.

CDR3 sequence: CASSLSPTGGLLEQYF. The CDR3 nucleotides read TGTGCCAGCAGCTTATCCCCGACAGGGGGATTACTAGAGCAGTACTTC. The chain links TRBV13 to TRBJ2-7, with 9 positions matching TRBD1. Losses at the gene ends were 2 bases for V and 7 bases for J; bases not matched to a gene: 12. This CDR3 contains 16 residues. CDR1 is PRHDT, CDR2 FYEKMQ, per germline (reference sequence).

The chain recombines TRBV7-9 with TRBJ2-7; 9 nucleotides align to TRBD2. V was pared by 4 bases and J by 2 bases, with 15 bases of the junction left unmatched. Looked up from germline, CDR1 is SEHNR and CDR2 is FQNEAQ (reference sequence). This CDR3 is 18 amino acids long. The CDR3 sequence is CASSSTDISGGFTYEQYF. CDR3 DNA sequence: TGTGCCAGCAGCTCAACCGACATTAGCGGGGGTTTTACCTACGAGCAGTACTTC.

The DNA of the CDR3 is TGTGCCAGCAGACCATCGAGGGACTATATCTGGCGGCAGTTCTTC. It specifies CASRPSRDYIWRQFF. This chain links TRBV2 with TRBJ2-1; TRBD2 agrees at 7 bases. Trimming cost V 6 bases and J 12 bases; bases outside gene matches: 17. CDR1 and CDR2 (germline): SNHLY, FYNNEI. This CDR3 contains 15 residues.

This rearrangement joins TRBV10-3 to TRBJ1-2, with 7 bases aligning to TRBD1. CDR1 and CDR2 from the germline V gene are ENHRY and SYGVKD. The CDR3 is 13 amino acids. The ends lost 2 bases at V and 8 bases at J; junction bases unmatched: 5. The CDR3 region is CAISERGGQGYTF. The CDR3 DNA reads TGTGCCATCAGTGAGAGAGGGGGCCAAGGCTACACCTTC.

This chain links TRBV2 with TRBJ1-5, with TRBD1 matching 7 bases. The CDR3 runs 15 residues. Germline V gene data show CDR1 as SNHLY and CDR2 as FYNNEI. The trim removed 2 bases at V and 8 bases at J, leaving 9 bases unmatched. CDR3 sequence (DNA): TGTGCCAGCAGTGAACGCCGACAGGGAGGAAAGCCCCAGCATTTT. Its protein is CASSERRQGGKPQHF.

J is TRBJ2-3 and V is TRBV11-2; perhaps TRBD2 as D (5 bases). Germline V gives CDR1 SGHAT, CDR2 FQNNGV. V gave up 4 bases and J gave up 0 bases, with 14 bases separating them. This CDR3 has 16 amino acids. The CDR3 nucleotides are TGTGCCAGCAGCTACGGAGGAAGCCCTAGCACAGATACGCAGTATTTT. Translated: CASSYGGSPSTDTQYF.

Here the CDR3 reads CAISANRGNTEAFF. The CDR3, as DNA: TGTGCCATCTCCGCAAACAGGGGGAACACTGAAGCTTTCTTT. The chain combines TRBV10-3 with TRBJ1-1; TRBD1 agrees at 7 bases. V lost 8 bases and J lost 1; bases outside the gene matches: 7. Germline lookup yields CDR1 ENHRY and CDR2 SYGVKD. This CDR3 is 14 amino acids long.

The rearrangement links TRBV30 to TRBJ2-7, with D tentatively TRBD1 (5 bases). Per germline, CDR1 GTSNPN and CDR2 SVGIG (reference sequence). V shed 2 bases and J shed 0 bases, with 8 bases lying between them. CDR3 length: 13 residues. CDR3 DNA sequence: TGTGCCTGGAGTATGGACAACTCCTACGAGCAGTACTTC. Its protein product is CAWSMDNSYEQYF.

V and J are TRBV2 and TRBJ1-6; no definite D call. V dropped 4 bases and J dropped 7 bases, with 8 bases sitting between them. The germline gives CDR1 SNHLY, CDR2 FYNNEI. The CDR3 length is 13 residues. CDR3 amino acids: CASSGAANSPLHF. The CDR3 coding sequence is TGTGCCAGCAGTGGAGCAGCCAATTCACCCCTCCACTTT.

This clone came up once. The chain couples TRBV4-2 to TRBJ2-5, with TRBD2 as a possible D gene (6 bases). The CDR3 has 15 residues. CDR1 and CDR2 (germline): LGHNA, YNFKEQ. V lost 1 base, J lost 4 bases, and 13 bases lay in between. Here the CDR3 reads CASSQAPRRGETQYF. The CDR3 nucleotides are TGTGCCAGCAGCCAAGCCCCCCGGCGGGGAGAGACCCAGTACTTC.

The chain employs TRBV6-2 or TRBV6-3 and TRBJ2-1; TRBD2 is a possible D gene (5 bases). The V gene lost 4 bases and the J gene lost 4 bases, with 14 bases spanning the gap. The CDR3 extends over 15 amino acids. Germline V gives CDR1 MNHEY, CDR2 SVGEGT. In DNA, the CDR3 is TGTGCCAGCAGTTCAACCCTTACTAGTTACAATGAGCAGTTCTTC. This codes for CASSSTLTSYNEQFF.

The chain couples TRBV5-4 to TRBJ1-1, with D possibly TRBD1 on 6 matching bases. Germline CDR1 and CDR2: SGHNT and YYREEE (reference sequence). CDR3 size: 15 residues. V was shortened by 0 bases and J by 4 bases, with 13 bases between the two germline ends. CDR3 bases: TGTGCCAGCAGCTTGGTAGGGGGACGGGGCACTGAAGCTTTCTTT. This translates into CASSLVGGRGTEAFF.

The rearrangement uses TRBV10-3 and TRBJ2-1; TRBD1 aligns across 10 bases. The CDR3 loop spans 14 amino acids. Looked up from germline, CDR1 is ENHRY and CDR2 is SYGVKD. V lost 8 bases and J lost 4; bases outside the gene matches: 5. CDR3 region: CAILQGQGYNEQFF. CDR3 coding DNA: TGTGCCATCCTTCAGGGACAGGGGTACAATGAGCAGTTCTTC.